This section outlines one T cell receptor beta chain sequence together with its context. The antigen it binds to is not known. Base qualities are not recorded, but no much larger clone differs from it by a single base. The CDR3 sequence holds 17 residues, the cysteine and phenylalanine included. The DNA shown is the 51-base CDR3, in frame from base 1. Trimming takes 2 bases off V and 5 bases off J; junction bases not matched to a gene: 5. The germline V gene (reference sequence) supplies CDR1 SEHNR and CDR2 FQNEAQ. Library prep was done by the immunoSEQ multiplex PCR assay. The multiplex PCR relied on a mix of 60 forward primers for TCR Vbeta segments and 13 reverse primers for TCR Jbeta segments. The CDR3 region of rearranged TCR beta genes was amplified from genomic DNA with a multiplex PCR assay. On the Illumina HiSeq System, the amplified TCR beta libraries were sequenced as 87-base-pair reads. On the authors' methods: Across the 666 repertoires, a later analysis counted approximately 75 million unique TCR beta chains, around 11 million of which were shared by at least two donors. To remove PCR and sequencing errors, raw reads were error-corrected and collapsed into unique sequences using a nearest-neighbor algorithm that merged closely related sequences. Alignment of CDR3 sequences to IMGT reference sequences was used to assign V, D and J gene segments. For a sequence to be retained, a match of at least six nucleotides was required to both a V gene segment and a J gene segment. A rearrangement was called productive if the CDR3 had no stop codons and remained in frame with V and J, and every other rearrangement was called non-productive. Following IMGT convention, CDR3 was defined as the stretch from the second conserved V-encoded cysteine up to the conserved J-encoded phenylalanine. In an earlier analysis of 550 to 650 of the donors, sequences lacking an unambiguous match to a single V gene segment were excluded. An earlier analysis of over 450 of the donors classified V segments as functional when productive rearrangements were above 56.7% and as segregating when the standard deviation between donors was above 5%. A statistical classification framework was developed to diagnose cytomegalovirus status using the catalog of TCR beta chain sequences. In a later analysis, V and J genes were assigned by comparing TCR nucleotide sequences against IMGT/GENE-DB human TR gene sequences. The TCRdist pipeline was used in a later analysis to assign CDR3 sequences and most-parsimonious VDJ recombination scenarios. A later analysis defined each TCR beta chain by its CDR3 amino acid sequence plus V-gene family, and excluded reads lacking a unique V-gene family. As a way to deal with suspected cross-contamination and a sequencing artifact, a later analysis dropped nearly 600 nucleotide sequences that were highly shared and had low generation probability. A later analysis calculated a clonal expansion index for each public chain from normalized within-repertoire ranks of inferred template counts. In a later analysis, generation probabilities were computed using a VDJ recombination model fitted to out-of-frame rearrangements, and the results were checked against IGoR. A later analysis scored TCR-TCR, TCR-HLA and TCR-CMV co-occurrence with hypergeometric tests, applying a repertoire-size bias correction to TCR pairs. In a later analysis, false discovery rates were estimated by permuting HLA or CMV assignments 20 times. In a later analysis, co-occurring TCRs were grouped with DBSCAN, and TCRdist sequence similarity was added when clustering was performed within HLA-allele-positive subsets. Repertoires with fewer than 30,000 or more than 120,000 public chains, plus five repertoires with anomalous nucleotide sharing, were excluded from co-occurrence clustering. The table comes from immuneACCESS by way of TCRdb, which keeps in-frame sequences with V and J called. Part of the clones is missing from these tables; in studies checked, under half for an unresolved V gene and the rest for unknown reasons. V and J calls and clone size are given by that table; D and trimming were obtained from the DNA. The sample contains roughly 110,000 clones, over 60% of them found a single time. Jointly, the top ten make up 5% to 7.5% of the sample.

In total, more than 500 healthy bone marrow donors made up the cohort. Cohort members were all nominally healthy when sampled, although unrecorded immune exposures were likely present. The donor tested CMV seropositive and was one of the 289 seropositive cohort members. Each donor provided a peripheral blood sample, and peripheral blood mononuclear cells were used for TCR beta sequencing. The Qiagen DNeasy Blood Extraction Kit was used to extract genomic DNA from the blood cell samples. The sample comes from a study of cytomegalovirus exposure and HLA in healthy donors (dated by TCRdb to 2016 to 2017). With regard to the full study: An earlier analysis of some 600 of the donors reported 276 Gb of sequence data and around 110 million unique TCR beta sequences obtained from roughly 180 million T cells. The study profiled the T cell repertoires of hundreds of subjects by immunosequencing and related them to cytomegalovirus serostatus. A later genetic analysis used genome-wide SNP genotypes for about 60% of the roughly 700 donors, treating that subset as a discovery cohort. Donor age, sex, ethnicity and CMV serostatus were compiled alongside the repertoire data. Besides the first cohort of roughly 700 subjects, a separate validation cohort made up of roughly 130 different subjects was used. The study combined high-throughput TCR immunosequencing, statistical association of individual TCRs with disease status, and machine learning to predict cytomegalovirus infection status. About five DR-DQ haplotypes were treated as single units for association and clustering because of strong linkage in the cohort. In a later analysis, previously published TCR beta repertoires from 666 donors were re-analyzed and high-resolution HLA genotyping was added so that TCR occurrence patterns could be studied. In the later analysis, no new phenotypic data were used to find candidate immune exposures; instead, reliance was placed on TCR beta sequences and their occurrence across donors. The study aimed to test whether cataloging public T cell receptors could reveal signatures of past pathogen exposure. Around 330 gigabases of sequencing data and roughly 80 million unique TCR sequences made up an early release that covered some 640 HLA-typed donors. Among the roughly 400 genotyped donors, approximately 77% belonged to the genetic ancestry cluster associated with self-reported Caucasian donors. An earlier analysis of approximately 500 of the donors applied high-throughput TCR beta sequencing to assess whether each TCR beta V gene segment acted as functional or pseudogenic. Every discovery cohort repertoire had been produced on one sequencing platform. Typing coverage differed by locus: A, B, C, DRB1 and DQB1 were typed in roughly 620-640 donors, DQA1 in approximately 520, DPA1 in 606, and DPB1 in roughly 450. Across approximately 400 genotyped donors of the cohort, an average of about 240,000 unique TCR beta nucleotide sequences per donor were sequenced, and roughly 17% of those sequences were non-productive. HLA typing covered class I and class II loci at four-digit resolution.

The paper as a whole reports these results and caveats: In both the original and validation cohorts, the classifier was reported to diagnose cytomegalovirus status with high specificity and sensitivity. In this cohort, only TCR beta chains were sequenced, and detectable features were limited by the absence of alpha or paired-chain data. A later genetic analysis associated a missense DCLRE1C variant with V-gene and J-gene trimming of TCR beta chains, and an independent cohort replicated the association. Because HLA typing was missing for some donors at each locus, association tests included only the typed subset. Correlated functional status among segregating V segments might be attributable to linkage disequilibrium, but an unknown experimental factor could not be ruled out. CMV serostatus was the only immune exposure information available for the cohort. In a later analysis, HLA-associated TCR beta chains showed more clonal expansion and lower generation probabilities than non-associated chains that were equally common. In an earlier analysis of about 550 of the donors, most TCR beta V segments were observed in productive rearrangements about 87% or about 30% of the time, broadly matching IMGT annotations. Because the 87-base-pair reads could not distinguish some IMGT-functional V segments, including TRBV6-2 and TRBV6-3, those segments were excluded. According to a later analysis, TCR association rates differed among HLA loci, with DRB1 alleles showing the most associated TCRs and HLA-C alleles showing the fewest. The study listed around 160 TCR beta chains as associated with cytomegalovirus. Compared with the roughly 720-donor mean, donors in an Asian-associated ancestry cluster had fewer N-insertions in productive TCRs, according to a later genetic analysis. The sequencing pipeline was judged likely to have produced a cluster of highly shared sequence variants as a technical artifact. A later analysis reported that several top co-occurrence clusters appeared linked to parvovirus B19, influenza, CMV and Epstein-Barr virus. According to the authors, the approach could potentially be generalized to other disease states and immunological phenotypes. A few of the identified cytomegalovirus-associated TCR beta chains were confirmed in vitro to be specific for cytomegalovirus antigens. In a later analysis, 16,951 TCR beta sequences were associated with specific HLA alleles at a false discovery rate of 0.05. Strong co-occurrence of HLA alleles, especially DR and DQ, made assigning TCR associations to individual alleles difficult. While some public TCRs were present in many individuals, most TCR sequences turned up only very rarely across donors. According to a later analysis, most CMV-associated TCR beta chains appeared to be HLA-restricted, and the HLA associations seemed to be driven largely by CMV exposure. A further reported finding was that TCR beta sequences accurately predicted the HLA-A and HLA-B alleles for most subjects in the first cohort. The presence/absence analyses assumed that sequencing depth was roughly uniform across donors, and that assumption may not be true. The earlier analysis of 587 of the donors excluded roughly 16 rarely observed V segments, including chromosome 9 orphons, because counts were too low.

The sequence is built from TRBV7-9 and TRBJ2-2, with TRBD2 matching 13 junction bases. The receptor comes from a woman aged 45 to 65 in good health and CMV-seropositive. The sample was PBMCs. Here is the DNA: TGTGCCAGCAGCTTACCTGGGACTAGCGGGGAAACCGGGGAGCTGTTTTTT. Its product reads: CASSLPGTSGETGELFF.